The text below deals with one TCR beta chain. A multiplex PCR was run with 60 Vbeta primers and 13 Jbeta primers. TCRdb keeps only in-frame clones here, not all; method: immunoSEQ multiplex PCR. The sample lists approximately 71,000 clones; about 78% were seen once. Trimming at V came to 9 bases and at J to 6 bases, leaving 6 bases not matched to a gene. This CDR3 comprises 12 residues. Germline CDR1 is SGHTS and CDR2 is YDEGEE. This entry is derived from a study of cytomegalovirus exposure and HLA in healthy donors. The source material was PBMCs. The chain couples TRBV5-8 to TRBJ2-7; TRBD1 agrees at 10 bases. The receptor comes from a middle-aged woman in good health and CMV-seropositive. The CDR3 region is CATRTGGREQYF. CDR3 sequence (DNA): TGTGCCACCCGGACAGGGGGGCGCGAGCAGTACTTC.